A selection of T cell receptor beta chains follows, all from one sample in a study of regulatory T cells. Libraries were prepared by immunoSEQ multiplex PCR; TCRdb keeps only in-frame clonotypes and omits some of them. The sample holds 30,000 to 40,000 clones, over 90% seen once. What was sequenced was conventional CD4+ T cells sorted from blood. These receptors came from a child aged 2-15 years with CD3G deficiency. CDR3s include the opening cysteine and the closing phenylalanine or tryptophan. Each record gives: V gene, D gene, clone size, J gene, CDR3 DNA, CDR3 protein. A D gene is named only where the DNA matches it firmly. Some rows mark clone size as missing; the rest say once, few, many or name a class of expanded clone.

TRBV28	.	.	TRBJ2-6	TGTGCCAGCAGTGTTGGAGGGACTGGGGCCAACGTCCTGACTTTC	CASSVGGTGANVLTF
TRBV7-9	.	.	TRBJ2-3	TGTGCCAGCAGCTTAGGAGGGGCAGGAAGCACAGATACGCAGTATTTT	CASSLGGAGSTDTQYF
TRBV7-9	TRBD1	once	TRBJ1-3	TGTGCCAGCAGCTTATCCGGGACAGGGTCAAACACCATATATTTT	CASSLSGTGSNTIYF
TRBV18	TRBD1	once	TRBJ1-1	TGTGCCAGCTCGCGCAACAGGGGTGCTGAAGCTTTCTTT	CASSRNRGAEAFF
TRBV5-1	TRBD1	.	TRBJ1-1	TGCGCCAGCAGCTCCGGGACAGGGGCCACTGAAGCTTTCTTT	CASSSGTGATEAFF
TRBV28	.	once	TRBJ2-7	TGTGCCAGCGGGGGGACGGGCATCAAGCAGTACTTC	CASGGTGIKQYF
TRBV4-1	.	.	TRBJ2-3	TGCGCCAGCAGCCAAGGTGGGGACCCGTGGATCACAGATACGCAGTATTTT	CASSQGGDPWITDTQYF
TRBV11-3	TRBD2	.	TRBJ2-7	TGTGCCAGCAGCTTAGATGCCGGGAGGGGGTACGAGCAGTACTTC	CASSLDAGRGYEQYF
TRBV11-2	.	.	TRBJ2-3	TGTGCCAGCAGCTCCCCAAGGCCCAGCGATAGGAGCACAGATACGCAGTATTTT	CASSSPRPSDRSTDTQYF
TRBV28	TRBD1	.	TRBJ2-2	TGTGCCAGCAGCCGAAGGACAGGGGGCGACACCGGGGAGCTGTTTTTT	CASSRRTGGDTGELFF
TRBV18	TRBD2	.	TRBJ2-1	TGTGCCAGCTCAAAGATCGGACTAGCTAGGGGTGAGCAGTTCTTC	CASSKIGLARGEQFF
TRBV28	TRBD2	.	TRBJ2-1	TGTGCCAGCAGTTTACGCAGGGGATTTAGCGGGAGGGTTTACAATGAGCAGTTCTTC	CASSLRRGFSGRVYNEQFF
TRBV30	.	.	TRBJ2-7	TGTGCCTGGAGTGTACGGGGGCGTTTGGGCGAGCAGTACTTC	CAWSVRGRLGEQYF
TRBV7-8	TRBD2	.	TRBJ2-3	TGTGCCAGCAGCCGGACTAGCGGTAGGGCCCCAGATACGCAGTATTTT	CASSRTSGRAPDTQYF
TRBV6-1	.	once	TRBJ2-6	TGTGCCAGCGGCGGGGACTGGGGGCGCGGCGTCCTGACTTTC	CASGGDWGRGVLTF
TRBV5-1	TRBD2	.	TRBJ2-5	TGCGCCAGCAGCTTCTTAGCGGGAGGCCAAGAGACCCAGTACTTC	CASSFLAGGQETQYF
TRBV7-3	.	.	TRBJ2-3	TGTGCCAGCAGCTTAGGGGGTCCCACAGATACGCAGTATTTT	CASSLGGPTDTQYF
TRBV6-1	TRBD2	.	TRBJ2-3	TGTGCCAGCAGTGAAGTAGCGGGGCACGGTACAGATACGCAGTATTTT	CASSEVAGHGTDTQYF
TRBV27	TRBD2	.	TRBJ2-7	TGTGCCAGCAGGAGTAGCGGGAGGAGCTACGAGCAGTACTTC	CASRSSGRSYEQYF
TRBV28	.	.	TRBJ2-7	TGTGCCAGCAGTTTATATTCAGGGACCTACGAGCAGTACTTC	CASSLYSGTYEQYF
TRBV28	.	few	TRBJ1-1	TGTGCCAGCAACCCTAATCGGTTGAACACTGAAGCTTTCTTT	CASNPNRLNTEAFF
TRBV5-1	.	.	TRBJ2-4	TGCGCCAGCAGCTTGGGGGACCCGGGACTCATAGCCAAAAACATTCAGTACTTC	CASSLGDPGLIAKNIQYF
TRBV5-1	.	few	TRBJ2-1	TGCGCCACCTCCAAGGGAATTACAGAGAATGAGCAGTTCTTC	CATSKGITENEQFF
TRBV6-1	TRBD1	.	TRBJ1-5	TGTGCCAGCAGTGAATACAGGGGTCGGCGCAATCAGCCCCAGCATTTT	CASSEYRGRRNQPQHF
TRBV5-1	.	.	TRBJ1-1	TGCGCCAGCAGCCGGGAGGGGTTTCGATATACTGAAGCTTTCTTT	CASSREGFRYTEAFF
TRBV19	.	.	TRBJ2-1	TGTGCCAGTAGTATCACCGGGTTCCAAAATGAGCAGTTCTTC	CASSITGFQNEQFF
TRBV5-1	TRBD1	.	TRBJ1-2	TGCGCCAGCAGCCCCGGACAGGGACCATATGGCTACACCTTC	CASSPGQGPYGYTF
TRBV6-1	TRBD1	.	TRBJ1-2	TGTGCCAGCAGTGAATCCGGCAGGGGGCTTGGCTACACCTTC	CASSESGRGLGYTF
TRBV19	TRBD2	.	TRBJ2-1	TGTGCCAGTAGTTCGGGAGGGTATATGCATGAGCAGTTCTTC	CASSSGGYMHEQFF
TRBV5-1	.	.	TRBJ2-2	TGCGCCAGCAGCCCTGGTATATTCACCGGGGAGCTGTTTTTT	CASSPGIFTGELFF
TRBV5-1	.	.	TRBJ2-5	TGCGCCAGCAGCTCTAGTAATACTCGCGAGACCCAGTACTTC	CASSSSNTRETQYF
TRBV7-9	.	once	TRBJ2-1	TGTGCCAGCAGCTCCCAAGGTGGGGTGGGTGAGCAGTTCTTC	CASSSQGGVGEQFF
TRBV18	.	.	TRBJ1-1	TGTGCCAGCTCACCACTAGGACGGAACACTGAAGCTTTCTTT	CASSPLGRNTEAFF